This T cell receptor beta chain came from a study of blood T cell repertoires in COVID-19. Overall study context: COVID-19 samples collected from the United States, Italy and Spain covered acute and convalescent phases. Sources were T cells, B-cell-depleted T cells, or PBMCs; the material itself was cDNA or gDNA.

The CDR3 runs 14 residues. Germline lookup yields CDR1 SEHNR and CDR2 FQNEAQ (reference sequence). Unmatched junction bases numbered 5, after V lost 5 bases and J lost 9 bases. In the study's own analysis: Quantification of nucleated cells was approximated via reference gene primer amplification. Clones were read by immunoSEQ multiplex PCR, and TCRdb kept only the in-frame ones, dropping some. V and J calls and clone size are copied from that table; D and trimming were computed from the DNA. The data hold about 300,000 clones, with 89% observed a single time. This clonotype was sampled from a man aged 18 to 30 who had recovered from COVID-19. Sequencing used peripheral blood. The J gene is TRBJ1-6, the V gene TRBV7-9; 9 bases align to TRBD1. CDR3 protein: CASSPGTGLSPLHF. The CDR3, as DNA: TGTGCCAGCAGCCCCGGGACAGGGCTTTCACCCCTCCACTTT.